This TCR beta chain was identified during a study of beta chain features in type 1 diabetes. Germline CDR1 reads SGHTS; CDR2 reads YDEGEE. Trimming shortened V by 0 bases and J by 4 bases, and 7 bases separated the two germline ends. This CDR3 has 13 residues. Expressed TCRB transcripts got sequenced, as all isolated RNA was reverse transcribed. Measured with immunoSEQ multiplex PCR; TCRdb has only the in-frame clones, and not every one. The sample has 900,000 or so clones, 15% to 20% seen once; the top ten hold around 0.02%. The chain employs TRBV5-8 and TRBJ2-5; D unclear. Sample: naive CD4+ T cells from blood. The receptor's source is a woman in her late teens or twenties in good health. The CDR3, as DNA: TGTGCCAGCAGCTTGGCGTCCTCAGAGACCCAGTACTTC. Translated, it gives CASSLASSETQYF.